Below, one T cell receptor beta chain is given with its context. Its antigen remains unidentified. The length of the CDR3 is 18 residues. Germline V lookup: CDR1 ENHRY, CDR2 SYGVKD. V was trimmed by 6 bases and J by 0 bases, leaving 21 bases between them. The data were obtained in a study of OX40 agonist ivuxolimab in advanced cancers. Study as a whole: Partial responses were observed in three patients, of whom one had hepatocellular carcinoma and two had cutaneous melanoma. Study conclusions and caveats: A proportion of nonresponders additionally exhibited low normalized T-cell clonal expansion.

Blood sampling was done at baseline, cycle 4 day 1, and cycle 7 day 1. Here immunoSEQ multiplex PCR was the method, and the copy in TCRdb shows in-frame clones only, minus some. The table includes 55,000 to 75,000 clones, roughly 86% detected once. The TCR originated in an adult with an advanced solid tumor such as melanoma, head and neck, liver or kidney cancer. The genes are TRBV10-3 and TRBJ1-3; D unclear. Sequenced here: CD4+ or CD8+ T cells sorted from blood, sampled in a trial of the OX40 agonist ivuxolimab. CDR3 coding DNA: TGTGCCATCAGCCCTACTCAGGACCGGTCCTCCTCTGGAAACACCATATATTTT. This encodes CAISPTQDRSSSGNTIYF.